Presented here are 26 T cell receptor beta chains from one specimen sequenced in a study of T cell clones after liver transplantation. Sequencing was performed with immunoSEQ multiplex PCR; in TCRdb, only in-frame clones are kept and a portion is missing. This table has approximately 5,800 clones, approximately 84% appearing once. Sequenced material: CD8+ T cells from blood, taken before liver transplant. These receptors originate from a human donor who received a liver transplant.

V and J are TRBV11-2 and TRBJ2-1, with D perhaps TRBD2 (6 bases). CDR1 and CDR2 (germline): SGHAT, FQNNGV. Deletions cut 4 bases from V and 0 bases from J, with 13 bases between. CDR3 size: 16 residues. The DNA for the CDR3 is TGTGCCAGCAGCTCTAGCCGGGGGAGCTCCTACAATGAGCAGTTCTTC. This encodes CASSSSRGSSYNEQFF.

The rearrangement uses TRBV10-3 and TRBJ2-3, with no clear D. CDR1 and CDR2 from the germline V gene are ENHRY and SYGVKD. V lost 2 bases and J lost 2, with 2 bases in between. CDR3 length equals 12 residues. The CDR3 bases are TGTGCCATCAGTGAGGACACAGATACGCAGTATTTT. Amino acids: CAISEDTDTQYF.

This sequence joins TRBV6-4 and TRBJ2-1, with TRBD2 as a possible D gene (5 bases). The CDR3 covers 11 residues. Trimming stripped 2 bases from V and 9 bases from J, with 5 bases between. From germline, CDR1 is MRHNA and CDR2 SNTAGT. CDR3 loop: CASSDGLEQFF. CDR3 sequence (DNA): TGTGCCAGCAGTGACGGACTTGAGCAGTTCTTC.

For the CDR3, the DNA is TGCGCCAGCAGCCCCCGGGACGGTCTCAATGAGCAGTTCTTC. This sequence encodes CASSPRDGLNEQFF. The chain carries TRBV4-3 and TRBJ2-1; D may correspond to TRBD1 or TRBD2 (5 bases each). Between the trimmed V and J ends, which lost 4 bases and 6 bases, there was a span of 13 bases. This CDR3 contains 14 residues. Germline CDR1 reads LGHNA; CDR2 reads YSLEER.

With regard to this clone: Germline and junction disagree at one end, which may indicate a read error. This sample includes further DNA sequences coding for the same CDR3. This chain links TRBV9 with TRBJ2-7; TRBD2 matches 12 bases. The CDR3 spans 15 residues. CDR1 SGDLS and CDR2 YYNGEE come from the germline V gene. The CDR3 spells CASSAETSGGYEQYF. In DNA, the CDR3 is TGCGCCAGCAGCGCCGAGACTAGCGGGGGCTACGAGCAGTACTTC.

The chain joins TRBV9 to TRBJ2-2; D may match TRBD1 or TRBD2 (5 bases each). Germline loops: CDR1 SGDLS, CDR2 YYNGEE. This CDR3 region has 15 residues. V gave up 0 bases and J gave up 4 bases, with 10 bases separating them. CDR3 DNA: TGTGCCAGCAGCGTAGTCGGGGCTGGCACCGGGGAGCTGTTTTTT. This encodes CASSVVGAGTGELFF.

In DNA, the CDR3 is TGTGCCAGTAGGGTAGGGGAGAACAATCAGCCCCAGCATTTT. Its translation is CASRVGENNQPQHF. The chain recombines TRBV19 with TRBJ1-5, with D possibly matching TRBD1 (5 bases). The CDR3 extends over 14 amino acids. CDR1 and CDR2 (germline): LNHDA, SQIVND (reference sequence). With 6 bases removed from V and 3 bases from J, the gap between germline ends came to 12 bases.

This clone was picked up one time. The chain links TRBV7-9 to TRBJ2-7; D gene ambiguous. CDR3 size: 12 residues. Per germline, CDR1 SEHNR and CDR2 FQNEAQ (reference sequence). Between the trimmed V and J ends, which lost 5 bases and 5 bases, there was a span of 10 bases. CDR3 amino acids: CASSPWSHEQYF. DNA of the CDR3: TGTGCCAGCAGCCCCTGGTCGCACGAGCAGTACTTC.

This rearrangement joins TRBV28 to TRBJ2-1; TRBD2 matches at 8 bases. J gave up 2 bases and V 1 base, and 1 base lay outside the gene matches. This CDR3 contains 15 residues. Germline-derived CDR1 and CDR2 are MDHEN and SYDVKM. The DNA of the CDR3 is TGTGCCAGCAGTTTATTTAGCGGGACCTACAATGAGCAGTTCTTC. Encoded protein: CASSLFSGTYNEQFF.

The chain couples TRBV27 to TRBJ1-4; 9 bases align to TRBD1. The V segment lost 5 bases and the J segment 8 bases; nucleotides outside the gene matches: 9. The CDR3 loop spans 15 amino acids. CDR1 is MNHEY and CDR2 is SMNVEV in the germline V gene (reference sequence). The chain's CDR3 is CASSTWTGEGEKLFF. Here the CDR3 DNA reads TGTGCCAGCAGTACATGGACAGGGGAAGGAGAAAAACTGTTTTTT.

The rearrangement uses TRBV5-6 and TRBJ1-4; D gene unclear. V lost 4 bases and J 6 bases, leaving 13 bases between the germline ends. Germline lookup yields CDR1 SGHDT and CDR2 YYEEEE. The CDR3 extends over 14 amino acids. The CDR3 loop reads CASSPGTVDEKLFF. The CDR3 nucleotides read TGTGCCAGCAGCCCGGGAACGGTCGATGAAAAACTGTTTTTT.

The chain uses TRBV5-6 and TRBJ1-1; 10 bases map to TRBD1. J lost 3 bases, V lost 3 bases, and 8 bases had no gene match. The CDR3 covers 16 residues. Germline CDR1 is SGHDT and CDR2 is YYEEEE. CDR3 residues: CASSSGDRGRDTEAFF. CDR3 in DNA: TGTGCCAGCAGCTCCGGGGACAGGGGACGGGACACTGAAGCTTTCTTT.

The V and J genes are TRBV21-1 and TRBJ2-7; the table names TRBD2, a call not compared with the DNA. TRBV21-1 is listed as a pseudogene. The CDR3 sequence is 15 residues long. The CDR3 sequence: CASSKAREATYEQYF. The CDR3 DNA is TGTGCCAGCAGCAAAGCGAGGGAGGCAACCTACGAGCAGTACTTC.

V gene TRBV7-9 combines with J gene TRBJ2-6; the D is unclear. Deletions cut 5 bases from V and 4 bases from J, with 9 bases between. The CDR3 sequence is 14 residues long. Germline CDR1 and CDR2: SEHNR and FQNEAQ (reference sequence). CDR3 DNA: TGTGCCAGCAGCCCAACCTCGGGGGCCAACGTCCTGACTTTC. It encodes CASSPTSGANVLTF.

Only a few counts were recorded for this clone. The genes are TRBV28 and TRBJ1-5; D not resolved. V lost 1 base and J lost 1, with 5 bases in between. The CDR3 loop spans 14 amino acids. Germline lookup yields CDR1 MDHEN and CDR2 SYDVKM. CDR3 nucleotides: TGTGCCAGCAGTTTATACAGCAGCAATCAGCCCCAGCATTTT. Amino acids: CASSLYSSNQPQHF. The full variable domain, its missing parts supplied by reference TRBV28 and TRBJ1-5, is DVKVTQSSRYLVKRTGEKVFLECVQDMDHENMFWYRQDPGLGLRLIYFSYDVKMKEKGDIPEGYSVSREKKERFSLILESASTNQTSMYLCASSLYSSNQPQHFGDGTRLSIL.

This chain links TRBV4-2 with TRBJ2-1; 12 nucleotides align to TRBD2. The V gene end was trimmed by 3 bases and the J gene end by 9 bases; junction bases not matched to a gene: 12. The CDR3 runs 17 residues. CDR1 and CDR2 (germline): LGHNA, YNFKEQ. CDR3 DNA sequence: TGTGCCAGCAGCCAGCTAACCGGGACTAGCGGGTCCGGTGAGCAGTTCTTC. This encodes CASSQLTGTSGSGEQFF.

This chain connects TRBV7-7 to TRBJ2-5; tentatively, D is TRBD1 (6 bases). V lost 5 bases to trimming and J lost 5 bases, with 18 bases between them. The germline V gene has CDR1 SSHAT and CDR2 FNYEAQ (reference sequence). CDR3 length: 15 residues. The CDR3 nucleotides are TGTGCCAGCAGCCAGTCGACAGGCGAGTTGGAGACCCAGTACTTC. As protein: CASSQSTGELETQYF.

In its sample, this clone was seen once. The rearrangement links TRBV27 to TRBJ1-5; 12 positions match TRBD1. With V trimmed by 5 bases and J by 7 bases, 6 bases remained unmatched. The CDR3 totals 15 residues. The germline gives CDR1 MNHEY, CDR2 SMNVEV (reference sequence). CDR3 amino acids: CASSPGQGARQPQHF. The CDR3 DNA is TGTGCCAGCAGTCCGGGACAGGGGGCACGACAGCCCCAGCATTTT.

The V gene is TRBV27, the J gene TRBJ2-7; D is ambiguous. Germline V CDR1 and CDR2: MNHEY, SMNVEV (reference sequence). V gave up 4 bases and J gave up 2 bases, with 9 bases separating them. CDR3 length equals 13 residues. CDR3 loop: CASSSASTYEQYF. CDR3 coding DNA: TGTGCCAGCAGTTCTGCATCTACCTACGAGCAGTACTTC.

The V call is TRBV11-3, the J call TRBJ2-1, with TRBD1 identical over 9 bases. Germline V gives CDR1 SGHNT, CDR2 YENEEA. The V gene end was trimmed by 5 bases and the J gene end by 7 bases; junction bases not matched to a gene: 9. The CDR3 is 15 residues long. CDR3 nucleotides: TGTGCCAGCAGCCTCAGGGACAGGGAAATGAATGAGCAGTTCTTC. Amino acid sequence: CASSLRDREMNEQFF.

V usage is TRBV7-3 and J usage is TRBJ2-3; either TRBD1 or TRBD2 may supply D (5 bases each). Germline CDR1 and CDR2: SGHTA and FQGTGA. Trimming shortened V by 5 bases and J by 10 bases, and 19 bases separated the two germline ends. The CDR3 has 14 residues. The chain's CDR3 is CASSPPGRNAPQYF. The CDR3 DNA reads as TGTGCCAGCAGCCCTCCGGGACGTAACGCCCCGCAGTATTTT.

J is TRBJ2-7 and V is TRBV6-1, with 8 bases lining up with TRBD2. CDR1 is MNHNS and CDR2 is SASEGT in the germline V gene. The CDR3 runs 16 residues. V shed 4 bases and J 2 bases; nucleotides not matched to a gene: 10. The CDR3 spells CASSASVKLAAYEQYF. The CDR3 region has the DNA TGTGCCAGCAGTGCCTCTGTTAAACTAGCGGCCTACGAGCAGTACTTC.

This sequence joins TRBV2 and TRBJ2-7; 7 bases fit TRBD1. From germline, CDR1 is SNHLY and CDR2 FYNNEI. The CDR3 contains 15 residues. After removal of 1 base from V and 0 bases from J, the junction contained 3 bases not matched to a gene. CDR3 sequence reads: CASSEGTGPSYEQYF. The CDR3 DNA reads as TGTGCCAGCAGTGAAGGGACAGGCCCCTCCTACGAGCAGTACTTC.

This clone appeared once. This chain uses TRBV7-2 with TRBJ1-4; perhaps TRBD1 as D (6 bases). V gave up 5 bases and J gave up 8 bases, with 18 bases separating them. The CDR3 loop spans 15 amino acids. Germline-derived CDR1 and CDR2 are SGHTA and FQGNSA. Here the CDR3 DNA reads TGTGCCAGCAGCCAGGGCGGGGGGGCTAGAGAAAAACTGTTTTTT. Protein: CASSQGGGAREKLFF.

This clone was seen only a few times. The same CDR3 can be traced to other DNA sequences in this sample. The chain couples TRBV28 to TRBJ2-3; 9 positions match TRBD2. V shed 3 bases, J shed 3 bases, and the junction held 16 bases outside the gene matches. The CDR3 runs to 19 residues. Looked up from germline, CDR1 is MDHEN and CDR2 is SYDVKM. This CDR3 reads CASSFDGSSGLATTDTQYF. As DNA, the CDR3 is TGTGCCAGCAGTTTCGACGGATCTAGCGGACTAGCGACAACAGATACGCAGTATTTT.

V gene TRBV27 combines with J gene TRBJ2-3, with D uncertain. CDR3 length equals 13 residues. The V end lost 4 bases, the J end lost 0 bases, and 5 bases lay between the germline ends. In germline, CDR1 is MNHEY, CDR2 SMNVEV (reference sequence). The CDR3: CASSWVSTDTQYF. CDR3 nucleotide sequence: TGTGCCAGCAGTTGGGTGAGCACAGATACGCAGTATTTT.